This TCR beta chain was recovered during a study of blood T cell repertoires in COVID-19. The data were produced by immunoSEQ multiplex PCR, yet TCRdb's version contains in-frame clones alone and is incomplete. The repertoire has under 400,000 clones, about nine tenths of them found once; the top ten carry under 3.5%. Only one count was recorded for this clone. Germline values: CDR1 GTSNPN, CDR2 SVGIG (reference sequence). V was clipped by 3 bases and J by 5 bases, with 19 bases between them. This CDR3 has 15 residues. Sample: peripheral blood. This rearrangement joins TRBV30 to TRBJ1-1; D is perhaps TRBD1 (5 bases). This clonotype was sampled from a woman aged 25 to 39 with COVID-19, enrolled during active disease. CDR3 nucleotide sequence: TGTGCCTGGAGGGTCAAATTACAGCGGGGGACTGAAGCTTTCTTT. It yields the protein CAWRVKLQRGTEAFF.